The 8 T cell receptor beta chains in this list originate from one sample, sequenced in a study of post-analysis software for immune sequencing data. Study observations and caveats: Five TRBV segments, including TRBV5-6, TRBV5-1 and TRBV20-1, were more frequent in patients than controls.

The antigens for these receptors are not known. Tagging with unique molecular identifiers was a feature of the TCR beta cDNA libraries. TCRdb processed the PCR reads anew with MiXCR; each CDR3 protein has one entry. The table has about 770,000 distinct CDR3 sequences, 40% to 55% seen once. The sequenced sample consisted of blood. The receptors derive from a girl aged 10-17 years with multiple sclerosis.

This clonotype was counted a few times. The CDR3 protein is CASSARSGGRETQYF. In DNA, the CDR3 is TGTGCCAGCAGTGCCCGATCTGGGGGCCGAGAGACCCAGTACTTC. The V call is TRBV12-3 or TRBV12-4, the J call TRBJ2-5, with D maybe TRBD1 (6 bases). The CDR3 covers 15 residues. V lost 5 bases and J lost 4, with 17 bases in between.

This clonotype was detected a few times. The chain links TRBV29-1 to TRBJ1-2; D gene uncertain. The CDR3 has 12 amino acids. Trimming pared 4 bases from V and 3 bases from J, leaving 9 bases between. The germline V gene has CDR1 SQVTM and CDR2 ANQGSEA. Here the CDR3 reads CSVGDGYYGYTF. The CDR3 DNA is TGCAGCGTTGGAGACGGGTACTATGGCTACACCTTC.

In this sample, this clonotype turned up a few times. V and J are TRBV12-3 or TRBV12-4 and TRBJ2-5, with 8 bases that match TRBD1. V dropped 4 bases and J dropped 4; count of bases not matched to a gene: 8. CDR3 size: 15 residues. Written as DNA, the CDR3 is TGTGCCAGCAGTTCCCGGACAGGGCGTTTAGAGACCCAGTACTTC. This translates into CASSSRTGRLETQYF.

The CDR3 sequence: CSAGVAGDHGYTF. CDR3 nucleotides: TGCAGTGCTGGAGTGGCGGGAGACCATGGCTACACCTTC. The rearrangement joins TRBV20-1 to TRBJ1-2; D not certain. The germline gives CDR1 DFQATT, CDR2 SNEGSKA (reference sequence). The CDR3 spans 13 residues. V lost 5 bases to trimming and J lost 6 bases, with 16 bases between them.

This chain connects TRBV30 to TRBJ1-2; D unclear. V was trimmed by 3 bases and J by 4 bases, leaving 12 bases between them. This CDR3 comprises 13 residues. Looked up from germline, CDR1 is GTSNPN and CDR2 is SVGIG (reference sequence). CDR3: CAWRVGSPYGYTF. In nucleotides, the CDR3 is TGTGCCTGGAGAGTCGGCAGTCCCTATGGCTACACCTTC. Full variable domain (missing parts from reference TRBV30 and TRBJ1-2): SQTIHQWPATLVQPVGSPLSLECTVEGTSNPNLYWYRQAAGRGLQLLFYSVGIGQISSEVPQNLSASRPQDRQFILSSKKLLLSDSGFYLCAWRVGSPYGYTFGSGTRLTVV.

This clonotype has ten or more counts. The chain employs TRBV4-2 and TRBJ2-5, with a possible D match to TRBD1 (6 bases). CDR1 is LGHNA and CDR2 is YNFKEQ in the germline V gene. V gave up 4 bases and J gave up 5 bases, with 17 bases separating them. The CDR3 covers 15 residues. The CDR3 DNA sequence: TGTGCCAGCAGCCCCGGCCCCACAGGGCGGGAGACCCAGTACTTC. It translates to CASSPGPTGRETQYF.

The J gene is TRBJ2-1, the V gene TRBV20-1; perhaps TRBD2 as D (6 bases). The germline V and J ends were trimmed by 4 bases and 6 bases, with 16 bases remaining between them. The CDR3 has 14 amino acids. Germline CDR1 DFQATT, CDR2 SNEGSKA (reference sequence). The CDR3, as DNA: TGCAGTGCTATTCAGGGCGGGACCTCCAATGAGCAGTTCTTC. Its translation: CSAIQGGTSNEQFF.

V gene TRBV12-3 or TRBV12-4 combines with J gene TRBJ2-7, with 7 positions matching TRBD2. This CDR3 is built from 14 residues. After removal of 5 bases from V and 4 bases from J, the junction contained 8 bases not matched to a gene. CDR3 nucleotide sequence: TGTGCCAGCAGTACACGGGACTACTCTTACGAGCAGTACTTC. Translated, it gives CASSTRDYSYEQYF.